This TCR beta chain was profiled in a study of blood T cells in healthy people across ages. CDR1 and CDR2 (germline): MNHEY, SVGAGI. V shed 7 bases and J shed 0 bases, with 7 bases lying between them. The CDR3 runs 14 residues. The authors ran a second PCR of roughly 6 to 11 cycles using a sample-barcoded 5' primer and a J-beta primer mix. With 12 random nucleotides, a template-switch adaptor tagged each individual cDNA molecule. TCRdb processed the 5' RACE reads anew with MiXCR; each CDR3 protein has one entry. The table shows hundreds of thousands of distinct CDR3 sequences, with about 61% occurring only once.

The receptor was isolated from a middle-aged man in good health. Source material: blood. This chain connects TRBV6-5 to TRBJ2-6; D gene unclear. The CDR3 DNA sequence: TGTGCCAGCACTCCACGCTCTGGGGCCAACGTCCTGACTTTC. Residues: CASTPRSGANVLTF.